The 3 T cell receptor beta chains listed next were all sequenced from one sample in a study of blood T cell repertoires in COVID-19. TCRdb keeps only in-frame clones here, not all; method: immunoSEQ multiplex PCR. Of 250,000 to 400,000 clones listed, around 90% are singletons. Material for sequencing was PBMCs or T cells enriched from blood (not recorded which). The receptors shown here come from a man aged 60 to 69 who had recovered from COVID-19.

The CDR3 nucleotides read TGTGCCAGCAGCTTAGCACTAGCGGCTGTCCATGAGCAGTTCTTC. Translation: CASSLALAAVHEQFF. V gene TRBV11-2 combines with J gene TRBJ2-1; 8 nucleotides match TRBD2. Looked up from germline, CDR1 is SGHAT and CDR2 is FQNNGV. The CDR3 spans 15 residues. V shed 1 base and J 8 bases; nucleotides not matched to a gene: 7.

This sequence joins TRBV5-6 and TRBJ2-1, with D possibly matching TRBD1 (5 bases). V dropped 4 bases and J dropped 4 bases, with 9 bases sitting between them. Germline V gene lookup returns CDR1 SGHDT and CDR2 YYEEEE. The CDR3 sequence is 13 residues long. CDR3 bases: TGTGCCAGCAGCGAGGACACTTACAATGAGCAGTTCTTC. Protein: CASSEDTYNEQFF.

The chain has TRBV28 and TRBJ1-1; D uncertain. CDR3 size: 10 residues. CDR1 is MDHEN and CDR2 is SYDVKM in the germline V gene. V was pared by 8 bases and J by 2 bases, with 3 bases between. The CDR3 DNA reads TGTGCCAGCCGTAACACTGAAGCTTTCTTT. This codes for CASRNTEAFF.